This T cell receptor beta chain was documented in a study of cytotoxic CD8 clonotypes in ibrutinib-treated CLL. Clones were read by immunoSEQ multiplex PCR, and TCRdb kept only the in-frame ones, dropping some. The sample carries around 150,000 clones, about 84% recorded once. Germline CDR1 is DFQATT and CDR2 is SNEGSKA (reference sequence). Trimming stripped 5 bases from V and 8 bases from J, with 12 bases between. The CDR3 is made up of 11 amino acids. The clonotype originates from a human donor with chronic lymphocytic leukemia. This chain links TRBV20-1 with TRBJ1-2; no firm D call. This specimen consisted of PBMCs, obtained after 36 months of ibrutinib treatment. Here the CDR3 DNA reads TGCAGTGCTTCAATTAGAGGAGGCTACACCTTC. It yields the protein CSASIRGGYTF.